The TCR beta chain under discussion was sequenced for a study of beta chain features in type 1 diabetes. General study findings and limits: Type 1 diabetes patients had moderately but significantly shorter TCRB CDR3s in all four CD4+ subsets.

A CD45RO/CCR7/CD25/CD127/CD95/CD27 panel sorted naive, central memory, regulatory and stem cell-like memory CD4+ cells. This clone has only a few counts. Its specificity is not known. V gave up 6 bases and J gave up 0 bases, with 11 bases separating them. This CDR3 is built from 14 residues. Looked up from germline, CDR1 is MDHEN and CDR2 is SYDVKM. The entirety of the isolated RNA underwent reverse transcription, so expressed TCRB transcripts were sequenced. Here immunoSEQ multiplex PCR was the method, and the copy in TCRdb shows in-frame clones only, minus some. The table includes 130,000 to 150,000 clones, about 13% detected once.

Material for sequencing was central memory CD4+ T cells from blood. The sequence was collected from a man aged 18 to 35 with type 1 diabetes. V usage is TRBV28 and J usage is TRBJ1-1, with D possibly matching TRBD1 (5 bases). Written as DNA, the CDR3 is TGTGCCAGCAGCTTTCAGGGAATGAACACTGAAGCTTTCTTT. As protein: CASSFQGMNTEAFF.